This T cell receptor (beta chain) was observed in a study of blood T cell repertoires in COVID-19. V shed 4 bases and J 4 bases; nucleotides not matched to a gene: 10. The CDR3 totals 17 residues. CDR1 is SEHNR, CDR2 FQNEAQ, per germline (reference sequence). Data came from immunoSEQ multiplex PCR; TCRdb stores just in-frame clones and leaves some out. The sample contains some 150,000 clones, approximately 80% of which appear only once. The TCR comes from a woman in her forties or fifties with acute or convalescent COVID-19. Sequencing used peripheral blood. The genes are TRBV7-9 and TRBJ1-5; TRBD1 matches at 10 bases. The CDR3 region has the DNA TGTGCCAGCAGCTCCGGGACAGGGGCTTCAGGGAATCAGCCCCAGCATTTT. Translating gives CASSSGTGASGNQPQHF.